This TCR beta chain was observed in a study of OX40 agonist ivuxolimab in advanced cancers. Generated by immunoSEQ multiplex PCR, the TCRdb table keeps only in-frame clones and is missing some. The data hold some 62,000 clones, with roughly four fifths observed a single time. The source was CD4+ or CD8+ T cells sorted from blood, collected in a trial of the OX40 agonist ivuxolimab. This receptor was identified in an adult with an advanced solid tumor such as melanoma, head and neck, liver or kidney cancer.

The CDR3 DNA is TGTGCCAGCAGTGCCAGGAGCTCCTATAATTCACCCCTCCACTTT. This codes for CASSARSSYNSPLHF. J is TRBJ1-6 and V is TRBV28; D unclear. Germline V gene sequence: CDR1 MDHEN, CDR2 SYDVKM. The CDR3 is 15 residues long. Trimming took off 5 bases at V and 0 bases at J, with 8 bases between the two ends. The full variable domain, rest sourced from reference TRBV28 and TRBJ1-6, is DVKVTQSSRYLVKRTGEKVFLECVQDMDHENMFWYRQDPGLGLRLIYFSYDVKMKEKGDIPEGYSVSREKKERFSLILESASTNQTSMYLCASSARSSYNSPLHFGNGTRLTVT.